Below, 28 T cell receptor beta chains from the same sample are listed, as sequenced in a study of OX40 agonist ivuxolimab in advanced cancers. Sequenced by immunoSEQ multiplex PCR; TCRdb stores in-frame clones only, minus some. The data contain around 60,000 clones, approximately 86% of them singletons. The sample in question was CD4+ or CD8+ T cells sorted from blood, obtained in a trial of the OX40 agonist ivuxolimab. The receptors originated from an adult with an advanced solid tumor such as melanoma, head and neck, liver or kidney cancer.

DNA for the CDR3: TGCGCCAGCAGCCGATCCGGGACGGGGGGAGAAAAACTGTTTTTT. Translation gives CASSRSGTGGEKLFF. The chain links TRBV4-1 to TRBJ1-4, with a tentative D call TRBD1 (5 bases). The CDR3 spans 15 residues. From germline, CDR1 is MGHRA and CDR2 YSYEKL. The V end was cut by 4 bases, the J end by 8 bases, with 17 bases between.

CDR3 nucleotide sequence: TGTGCCAGCAGCTTCCGACAGAGCCAAGAGACCCAGTACTTC. Its protein is CASSFRQSQETQYF. This chain connects TRBV7-9 to TRBJ2-5; TRBD1 is a possible D gene (5 bases). CDR3 length: 14 residues. V was shortened by 3 bases and J by 1 base, with 9 bases between the two germline ends. Germline assignment: CDR1 SEHNR and CDR2 FQNEAQ (reference sequence). Complete variable domain (other parts from reference TRBV7-9 and TRBJ2-5): DTGVSQNPRHKITKRGQNVTFRCDPISEHNRLYWYRQTLGQGPEFLTYFQNEAQLEKSRLLSDRFSAERPKGSFSTLEIQRTEQGDSAMYLCASSFRQSQETQYFGPGTRLLVL.

The chain is built from TRBV6-5 and TRBJ2-7, with TRBD2 identical over 8 bases. The CDR3 sequence is 13 residues long. J was trimmed by 2 bases and V by 7 bases; bases with no gene match: 4. The germline V gene encodes CDR1 MNHEY and CDR2 SVGAGI. The CDR3 region is CASTAGGPYEQYF. CDR3 nucleotide sequence: TGTGCCAGCACGGCGGGAGGACCCTACGAGCAGTACTTC.

The chain combines TRBV5-6 with TRBJ2-3, with a possible D match to TRBD1 (8 bases). This CDR3 contains 16 residues. V was pared by 4 bases and J by 1 base, with 16 bases between. Per the germline V gene, CDR1 is SGHDT and CDR2 is YYEEEE. The CDR3 protein is CASSVLATGGTDTQYF. In DNA, the CDR3 is TGTGCCAGCAGCGTACTAGCGACAGGGGGCACAGATACGCAGTATTTT.

The V gene is TRBV28, the J gene TRBJ2-7; 7 nucleotides match TRBD2. This CDR3 is built from 16 residues. Germline trimming cut 4 bases from V and 0 bases from J; bases unmatched to any gene: 9. The germline CDR1 and CDR2 sequences are MDHEN and SYDVKM. The CDR3 protein is CASSSTSVRNSYEQYF. CDR3 sequence (DNA): TGTGCCAGCAGTTCCACTAGCGTGCGAAACTCCTACGAGCAGTACTTC.

The chain is built from TRBV4-1 and TRBJ2-7; tentative D call: TRBD1 (7 bases). With 4 bases removed from V and 3 bases from J, the gap between germline ends came to 16 bases. Per germline, CDR1 MGHRA and CDR2 YSYEKL. The CDR3 spans 15 residues. The CDR3 DNA is TGCGCCAGCAGCCCTACTGACAGGGACTTCTACGAGCAGTACTTC. This codes for CASSPTDRDFYEQYF.

V usage is TRBV19 and J usage is TRBJ2-2; 10 bases are shared with TRBD1. V dropped 5 bases and J dropped 7; count of bases not matched to a gene: 7. Germline V gene lookup returns CDR1 LNHDA and CDR2 SQIVND (reference sequence). The CDR3 sequence is 15 residues long. The CDR3: CASSFSTGGHGELFF. The CDR3 DNA follows: TGTGCCAGTAGTTTCTCGACAGGGGGCCACGGGGAGCTGTTTTTT.

The sample holds a few counts of this clone. The CDR3 DNA sequence: TGTGCCAGCAGTTTACGTGTAAGGGGCTACACCTTC. It is translated as CASSLRVRGYTF. The rearrangement joins TRBV28 to TRBJ1-2; unclear D gene. The CDR3 has 12 residues. CDR1 is MDHEN and CDR2 is SYDVKM in the germline V gene. The V end lost 2 bases, the J end lost 8 bases, and 9 bases lay between the germline ends.

This chain connects TRBV4-2 to TRBJ1-2; maybe TRBD1 (5 bases). The V gene lost 5 bases and the J gene lost 4 bases, with 17 bases spanning the gap. This CDR3 is built from 15 residues. Germline CDR1 and CDR2: LGHNA and YNFKEQ. CDR3 sequence reads: CASSWGGPLSYGYTF. The CDR3 region has the DNA TGTGCCAGCAGCTGGGGGGGACCCCTAAGCTATGGCTACACCTTC.

The chain joins TRBV5-4 to TRBJ1-2; D is uncertain. Germline CDR1 reads SGHNT; CDR2 reads YYREEE (reference sequence). The CDR3 is made up of 14 amino acids. Trimming removed 2 bases from V and 5 bases from J, with 13 bases in between. The CDR3 DNA follows: TGTGCCAGCAGCTTTGCCTCACGAGGGTATGGCTACACCTTC. Translated, it gives CASSFASRGYGYTF.

This chain uses TRBV7-8 with TRBJ2-7, with 7 bases lining up with TRBD1. The V gene end was trimmed by 6 bases and the J gene end by 6 bases; junction bases not matched to a gene: 8. The CDR3 runs 13 residues. The germline V gene encodes CDR1 SGHVS and CDR2 FQNEAQ. The DNA of the CDR3 is TGTGCCAGCAGAAAAGGACAGGTGGCCGAGCAGTACTTC. It translates to CASRKGQVAEQYF. Combining the CDR3 with reference TRBV7-8 and TRBJ2-7 gives the whole variable domain GAGVSQSPRYKVAKRGQDVALRCDPISGHVSLFWYQQALGQGPEFLTYFQNEAQLDKSGLPSDRFFAERPEGSVSTLKIQRTQQEDSAVYLCASRKGQVAEQYFGPGTRLTVT.

The chain recombines TRBV6-6 with TRBJ2-7; perhaps TRBD2 as D (5 bases). Trimming cost V 0 bases and J 5 bases, with 11 bases left between them. Germline V gene lookup returns CDR1 MNHNY and CDR2 SVGAGI (reference sequence). The CDR3 is 14 amino acids. The CDR3 reads CASSYSIVGDEQYF. The CDR3 region has the DNA TGTGCCAGCAGTTACTCGATAGTGGGAGACGAGCAGTACTTC.

The chain couples TRBV27 to TRBJ2-1, with 8 nucleotides matching TRBD1. Germline V gene data show CDR1 as MNHEY and CDR2 as SMNVEV (reference sequence). J was trimmed by 2 bases and V by 4 bases; bases with no gene match: 1. This CDR3 spans 14 amino acids. In nucleotides, the CDR3 is TGTGCCAGCAGTTCGACAGGGGCCTACAATGAGCAGTTCTTC. Encoded protein: CASSSTGAYNEQFF.

This chain connects TRBV28 to TRBJ1-5; D is possibly TRBD1 (6 bases). Germline loops: CDR1 MDHEN, CDR2 SYDVKM. Trimming shortened V by 2 bases and J by 8 bases, and 16 bases separated the two germline ends. The CDR3 runs 15 residues. The CDR3 here is CASSLVGGVGKPQHF. The CDR3 DNA reads TGTGCCAGCAGTTTAGTAGGGGGGGTCGGTAAGCCCCAGCATTTT.

This chain links TRBV7-9 with TRBJ1-2, with D unclear. This CDR3 contains 18 residues. V was clipped by 2 bases and J by 4 bases, with 23 bases between them. Germline V gene data show CDR1 as SEHNR and CDR2 as FQNEAQ (reference sequence). The CDR3 DNA sequence: TGTGCCAGCAGCTTAAGTCTCCAGCTACTCGGATCGTCCTATGGCTACACCTTC. Protein product: CASSLSLQLLGSSYGYTF. The full variable domain, in which reference TRBV7-9 and TRBJ1-2 provide the parts outside the CDR3, is DTGVSQNPRHKITKRGQNVTFRCDPISEHNRLYWYRQTLGQGPEFLTYFQNEAQLEKSRLLSDRFSAERPKGSFSTLEIQRTEQGDSAMYLCASSLSLQLLGSSYGYTFGSGTRLTVV.

This chain's CDR3 is CSVERTDYSNQPQHF. CDR3 DNA sequence: TGCAGCGTTGAAAGGACGGACTATAGCAATCAGCCCCAGCATTTT. The chain employs TRBV29-1 and TRBJ1-5; D unresolved. The ends were cut back, 2 bases at V and 0 bases at J, with 11 bases in the middle. CDR3 length equals 15 residues. Germline V gene data show CDR1 as SQVTM and CDR2 as ANQGSEA.

This clone was seen only a few times. The junction and the germline gene differ at one end; a read error may be behind it. The chain is built from TRBV7-8 and TRBJ1-4; D might be TRBD1 (5 bases). This CDR3 region has 16 residues. The germline gives CDR1 SGHVS, CDR2 FQNEAQ. The CDR3 here is CASSLRLGASNGKLFF. CDR3 coding DNA: TGTGCCAGCAGCCTAAGGCTTGGGGCGTCTAATGGAAAACTGTTTTTT.

This CDR3 is CASSQNPLAGPGADTQYF. The DNA for the CDR3 is TGTGCCAGCAGCCAAAACCCCTTAGCGGGCCCAGGCGCAGATACGCAGTATTTT. The chain is built from TRBV4-2 and TRBJ2-3; 7 positions agree with TRBD2. V shed 2 bases, J shed 4 bases, and the junction held 15 bases outside the gene matches. From germline, CDR1 is LGHNA and CDR2 YNFKEQ. This CDR3 has 18 amino acids.

This clone has just one count. CDR3 DNA sequence: TGTGCCAGCAGCTTAGTTGCTAGCGGGAGCGAGCAGTACTTC. This codes for CASSLVASGSEQYF. The chain recombines TRBV7-3 with TRBJ2-7; 10 bases map to TRBD2. This CDR3 region has 14 residues. J lost 6 bases, V lost 2 bases, and 4 bases had no gene match. Germline loops: CDR1 SGHTA, CDR2 FQGTGA.

This clone was seen a single time. V is TRBV10-1 and J is TRBJ2-1, with 7 nucleotides matching TRBD2. CDR3 size: 14 residues. The germline gives CDR1 WNHNN, CDR2 SYGVQD (reference sequence). J was trimmed by 2 bases and V by 7 bases; bases with no gene match: 5. CDR3 nucleotide sequence: TGCGCCAGCAATCGCGGGAGTCCCTACAATGAGCAGTTCTTC. Residues: CASNRGSPYNEQFF.

The CDR3 region has the DNA TGCGCCAGCAGCCAACCCATGACAGGGCCAATTACTGGGGCCAACGTCCTGACTTTC. Protein product: CASSQPMTGPITGANVLTF. The chain is built from TRBV4-1 and TRBJ2-6; 7 nucleotides align to TRBD1. Germline lookup yields CDR1 MGHRA and CDR2 YSYEKL. V was pared by 2 bases and J by 2 bases, with 12 bases of the junction left unmatched. This CDR3 is built from 19 residues.

V usage is TRBV5-1 and J usage is TRBJ2-5; D assignment may be TRBD1 or TRBD2 (6 bases each). Germline CDR1 and CDR2: SGHRS and YFSETQ. This CDR3 region has 15 residues. The V end was cut by 4 bases, the J end by 4 bases, with 17 bases between. CDR3 sequence: CASSTGGHFSETQYF. CDR3 nucleotides: TGCGCCAGCAGCACCGGGGGACACTTCTCAGAGACCCAGTACTTC. Looking up the rest from reference TRBV5-1 and TRBJ2-5 gives the full variable domain: KAGVTQTPRYLIKTRGQQVTLSCSPISGHRSVSWYQQTPGQGLQFLFEYFSETQRNKGNFPGRFSGRQFSNSRSEMNVSTLELGDSALYLCASSTGGHFSETQYFGPGTRLLVL.

This clone occurred a few times. The V call is TRBV7-2, the J call TRBJ2-6; D perhaps matches TRBD2 (5 bases). Trimming pared 3 bases from V and 2 bases from J, leaving 14 bases between. CDR3 length equals 17 residues. Germline V CDR1 and CDR2: SGHTA, FQGNSA. This chain's CDR3 is CASSFSRGRPGANVLTF. The CDR3 DNA is TGTGCCAGCAGCTTTTCCCGGGGTAGGCCTGGGGCCAACGTCCTGACTTTC.

The V and J genes are TRBV11-3 and TRBJ2-7; TRBD2 is a possible D gene (5 bases). The V end was cut by 1 base, the J end by 7 bases, with 5 bases between. The CDR3 is 11 amino acids. Germline V gene data show CDR1 as SGHNT and CDR2 as YENEEA. This CDR3 is CASSLAGEQYF. Here the CDR3 DNA reads TGTGCCAGCAGCTTAGCGGGGGAGCAGTACTTC.

This chain uses TRBV4-1 with TRBJ2-5, with 9 bases lining up with TRBD2. This CDR3 region has 16 residues. The germline CDR1 and CDR2 sequences are MGHRA and YSYEKL. J was trimmed by 5 bases and V by 1 base; bases with no gene match: 8. For the CDR3, the DNA is TGCGCCAGCAGCCAAGGCGATAGCGGGAGAGGCGAGACCCAGTACTTC. Encoded protein: CASSQGDSGRGETQYF.

The V call is TRBV5-1, the J call TRBJ1-4, with a tentative D call TRBD1 (5 bases). The CDR3 sequence is 16 residues long. V lost 4 bases and J 5 bases, leaving 18 bases between the germline ends. Germline CDR1 and CDR2: SGHRS and YFSETQ. CDR3: CASSLNQGGVNEKLFF. CDR3 sequence (DNA): TGCGCCAGCAGCCTAAACCAGGGCGGGGTGAATGAAAAACTGTTTTTT.

The rearrangement links TRBV5-1 to TRBJ2-5; D is unclear. CDR3 length equals 12 residues. The germline V and J ends were trimmed by 1 base and 5 bases, with 6 bases remaining between them. From germline, CDR1 is SGHRS and CDR2 YFSETQ. CDR3 sequence (DNA): TGCGCCAGCAGCTTGAGTAGGGAGACCCAGTACTTC. This translates into CASSLSRETQYF.

The J gene is TRBJ2-1, the V gene TRBV7-8, with TRBD1 as a possible D gene (6 bases). V was trimmed by 3 bases and J by 0 bases, leaving 12 bases between them. Germline lookup yields CDR1 SGHVS and CDR2 FQNEAQ. The CDR3 consists of 16 residues. CDR3 residues: CASSFITGSSYNEQFF. CDR3 DNA sequence: TGTGCCAGCAGCTTCATAACAGGGAGCTCCTACAATGAGCAGTTCTTC.